The rows below give T cell receptor beta chains drawn from one sample of a study of control samples from healthy donors and cancer patients. Repertoires were generated with immunoSEQ multiplex PCR, while TCRdb's copy carries only in-frame clones and drops some. The sample contains about 180,000 clones, approximately 90% of which appear only once. The sequenced sample consisted of blood. These receptors all stem from a man between 25 and 39 years old in good health. CDR3s include the opening cysteine and the closing phenylalanine or tryptophan. The order of the fields is V gene, CDR3 protein.

>TRBV5-4
CATQPGTGTNTIYF
>TRBV19
CASINQGRGQPQHF
>TRBV5-6
CASSPGTAYNSPLHF
>TRBV7-3
CASRMTGGTGELFF
>TRBV19
CASSTYSGGIYEQYF
>TRBV6-2/TRBV6-3
CASSYSTVRKSSPLHF
>TRBV12-3/TRBV12-4
CASSLVADTQYF
>TRBV6-2/TRBV6-3
CASSYGQDGYGYTF
>TRBV19
CASSPRDRGANTEAFF
>TRBV18
CASSNGQGARGNTIYF
>TRBV15
CATSRDPSSNIQYF
>TRBV7-3
CASSPGLAGGGAYNEQFF
>TRBV7-2
CASSLDRVNGYTF
>TRBV7-9
CASSFGLAADNEQFF
>TRBV19
CASRDPRHKGSGNTIYF
>TRBV3-1/TRBV3-2
CATATSGNIQYF
>TRBV11-2
CASSYPPHEPELFF
>TRBV25-1
CASMRNTEAFF
>TRBV19
CASRPNRNQPQHF
>TRBV3-1/TRBV3-2
CASSPGQGALYGYTF
>TRBV19
CASSPREYDTEAFF
>TRBV27
CASSLLGTVGNTEAFF
>TRBV2
CASSELGNSPLHF
>TRBV30
CAWSVRGGYGYTF
>TRBV12-2
CASRLDWIHYEQYF
>TRBV7-9
CASSRPGTGTLNTGELFF
>TRBV3-1/TRBV3-2
CASSQDLGRGRDTQYF
>TRBV6-1
CASSDWPGGNTEAFF
>TRBV20-1
CSASSALWGLGNEQFF
>TRBV5-4
CASSLDSGRANEQFF
>TRBV27
CASSLYPTKAYNEQFF
>TRBV7-7
CASSLESYSSYNEQFF
>TRBV15
CATSSPKDRNTGELFF
>TRBV11-2
CASSAPGGWTGELFF
>TRBV3-1/TRBV3-2
CASSQDLRGNQPQHF